Listed here is a single TCR beta chain. One end of the junction fails to match germline, which may point to a read error. Blood RNA originated from unsorted whole blood, with germline DNA additionally extracted. The data were taken from a study of tumor-infiltrating lymphocytes in primary liver carcinoma. Making TCR beta cDNA involved around 500 ng total RNA and a constant-region primer. Library construction for TCR beta comprised three nested multiplex PCR rounds performed with slightly modified ARM-PCR. PCR rounds one and two used TRBV1-TRBV30 forward primers with a C-beta reverse primer for about 11 cycles each. TCRdb fed the multiplex PCR reads into MiXCR, producing one record per CDR3 protein. Of approximately 320,000 distinct CDR3 sequences in the sample, approximately 54% were seen once. The CDR3 sequence is 16 residues long. CDR1 MNHNY and CDR2 SVGAGI come from the germline V gene (reference sequence).

V is TRBV6-6 and J is TRBJ2-1; 12 bases fit TRBD1. The origin of this receptor is a woman in her thirties with primary liver carcinoma and hepatitis B virus infection. The material sequenced was peripheral blood. In nucleotides, the CDR3 is TGTGCCAGCAATTACCGCGGGACAGGGGGCAGGAATGAGCAGTTCTTC. Translated: CASNYRGTGGRNEQFF.